This T cell receptor (beta chain) is from a study of tumor-infiltrating lymphocytes in primary liver carcinoma. This clonotype occurred once. The antigen is unknown. At one end, the junction sequence differs from germline, possibly due to a read error. CDR1 and CDR2 (germline): SGHAT, FQNNGV. The CDR3 loop spans 13 amino acids. Unsorted whole blood supplied the RNA, and germline DNA was extracted too. Study-wide points: With p = 0.039, the top-250-clone fraction in tumors significantly exceeded that in blood. Compared with tumor region pairs, tumor-adjacent and tumor-blood pairs overlapped less.

The template, approximately 500 ng total RNA, yielded TCR beta cDNA made with a constant-region primer. TCR beta libraries came from three nested multiplex PCR rounds using slightly modified ARM-PCR. TRBV1-TRBV30 forward primers paired with a C-beta reverse primer drove the first two PCR rounds, about 10 cycles each. TCRdb processed the multiplex PCR reads anew with MiXCR; each CDR3 protein has one entry. Among about 310,000 distinct CDR3 sequences listed, approximately 58% were seen once. The clonotype was recovered from a woman aged 25 to 45 with primary liver carcinoma and hepatitis B virus infection. The chain combines TRBV11-2 with TRBJ2-3, with no clear D. Sequences were obtained from peripheral blood. CDR3 bases: TGTGCCGGCAGCTCCCCAAACACGGATACGCAGTATTTT. Protein sequence: CAGSSPNTDTQYF.